The 19 T cell receptor beta chains below come from one sample, sequenced in a study of blood T cell repertoires in COVID-19. Sequenced by immunoSEQ multiplex PCR; TCRdb stores in-frame clones only, minus some. The repertoire consists of roughly 150,000 clones, with 80% to 85% occurring once and the leading ten covering around 9.9%. Material: peripheral blood. The source is a man aged 70 or older with active or convalescent COVID-19.

The gene calls are TRBV5-1 and TRBJ1-1; 9 nucleotides agree with TRBD1. The germline gives CDR1 SGHRS, CDR2 YFSETQ. The length of the CDR3 is 16 residues. The ends lost 0 bases at V and 2 bases at J; junction bases unmatched: 5. The CDR3 DNA is TGCGCCAGCAGCTTGGGACAGGGGGGAAGAAACACTGAAGCTTTCTTT. Translated, it gives CASSLGQGGRNTEAFF.

This chain joins TRBV5-1 and TRBJ1-6; possibly TRBD1 for D (6 bases). V was trimmed by 4 bases and J by 14 bases, leaving 16 bases between them. The CDR3 spans 13 residues. CDR1 and CDR2 (germline): SGHRS, YFSETQ. DNA of the CDR3: TGCGCCAGCAGCCGCACAGGGACGGAGACCCTCCACTTT. Residues: CASSRTGTETLHF.

The chain joins TRBV5-1 to TRBJ2-1; weak D call: TRBD1 (6 bases). The V end lost 6 bases, the J end lost 4 bases, and 14 bases lay between the germline ends. Germline V CDR1 and CDR2: SGHRS, YFSETQ. This CDR3 has 14 amino acids. In nucleotides, the CDR3 is TGCGCCAGCACCTGGTCGACAGGATACAATGAGCAGTTCTTC. Translating gives CASTWSTGYNEQFF.

V usage is TRBV28 and J usage is TRBJ2-2; D is unclear. From germline, CDR1 is MDHEN and CDR2 SYDVKM. V was trimmed by 6 bases and J by 1 base, leaving 9 bases between them. This CDR3 contains 14 residues. The CDR3 is CASRPDWNTGELFF. The CDR3 DNA reads TGTGCCAGCAGACCAGACTGGAACACCGGGGAGCTGTTTTTT.

V usage is TRBV30 and J usage is TRBJ1-1; TRBD1 is a possible D gene (5 bases). CDR1 GTSNPN and CDR2 SVGIG come from the germline V gene (reference sequence). The CDR3 length is 13 residues. V was shortened by 8 bases and J by 0 bases, with 13 bases between the two germline ends. The chain's CDR3 is CARLGGLNTEAFF. Here the CDR3 DNA reads TGTGCCCGCCTGGGGGGGTTGAACACTGAAGCTTTCTTT.

The chain carries TRBV19 and TRBJ1-2, with D possibly matching TRBD1 (6 bases). Per germline, CDR1 LNHDA and CDR2 SQIVND (reference sequence). The CDR3 spans 14 residues. Trimming took off 6 bases at V and 5 bases at J, with 16 bases between the two ends. This CDR3 reads CASRRGVTGYGYTF. As DNA, the CDR3 is TGTGCCAGTAGACGAGGTGTGACAGGTTATGGCTACACCTTC. Full variable domain (remainder filled in from reference TRBV19 and TRBJ1-2): DGGITQSPKYLFRKEGQNVTLSCEQNLNHDAMYWYRQDPGQGLRLIYYSQIVNDFQKGDIAEGYSVSREKKESFPLTVTSAQKNPTAFYLCASRRGVTGYGYTFGSGTRLTVV.

The V call is TRBV7-8, the J call TRBJ1-5; TRBD1 might be the D (5 bases). Per germline, CDR1 SGHVS and CDR2 FQNEAQ. The CDR3 length is 14 residues. V lost 5 bases and J 7 bases, leaving 15 bases between the germline ends. This CDR3 reads CASSPAGGGQPQHF. The CDR3 nucleotides read TGTGCCAGCAGCCCAGCGGGGGGAGGACAGCCCCAGCATTTT.

This clone showed up just a few times. The rearrangement uses TRBV6-6 and TRBJ1-3; the D is unclear. The V end lost 5 bases, the J end lost 4 bases, and 9 bases lay between the germline ends. CDR1 is MNHNY, CDR2 SVGAGI, per germline (reference sequence). The CDR3 has 13 amino acids. This chain's CDR3 is CASSANKGNTIYF. Written as DNA, the CDR3 is TGTGCCAGCAGTGCCAACAAGGGAAACACCATATATTTT.

This clone was seen a single time. This chain connects TRBV6-6 to TRBJ1-1; D not certain. The CDR3 covers 15 residues. Trimming took off 7 bases at V and 6 bases at J, with 21 bases between the two ends. Germline-derived CDR1 and CDR2 are MNHNY and SVGAGI (reference sequence). CDR3 residues: CASTKIDKVGAEAFF. The CDR3 nucleotides are TGTGCCAGCACTAAAATAGACAAGGTAGGCGCTGAAGCTTTCTTT.

This clone was found a few times. V and J are TRBV5-1 and TRBJ1-1; D is unclear. V dropped 0 bases and J dropped 12 bases, with 15 bases sitting between them. The CDR3 has 13 residues. CDR1 and CDR2 (germline): SGHRS, YFSETQ. In nucleotides, the CDR3 is TGCGCCAGCAGCTTGGATATTCGTGCAGTGACTTTCTTT. Translated: CASSLDIRAVTFF.

This clone appeared a few times. The chain employs TRBV29-1 and TRBJ2-7, with TRBD2 as a possible D gene (6 bases). Germline V gene lookup returns CDR1 SQVTM and CDR2 ANQGSEA. The V and J ends lost 4 bases and 3 bases respectively, with 13 bases between them. The CDR3 covers 13 residues. The CDR3 spells CSVGYGRLYEQYF. The DNA for the CDR3 is TGCAGCGTTGGGTACGGGAGACTCTACGAGCAGTACTTC.

This clone appeared a few times. V usage is TRBV19 and J usage is TRBJ1-5, with 8 nucleotides matching TRBD1. Germline CDR1 LNHDA, CDR2 SQIVND (reference sequence). V trimming: 7 bases; J trimming: 0 bases; junction bases outside the gene matches: 8. CDR3 length: 16 amino acids. CDR3 DNA: TGTGCCAGTACTACAGGGGGTTCCTATAGCAATCAGCCCCAGCATTTT. Translating gives CASTTGGSYSNQPQHF. The full variable domain, in which reference TRBV19 and TRBJ1-5 provide the parts outside the CDR3, is DGGITQSPKYLFRKEGQNVTLSCEQNLNHDAMYWYRQDPGQGLRLIYYSQIVNDFQKGDIAEGYSVSREKKESFPLTVTSAQKNPTAFYLCASTTGGSYSNQPQHFGDGTRLSIL.

About this clone: Other DNA sequences in the same sample also yield this CDR3. V and J are TRBV14 and TRBJ1-2; possibly TRBD1 for D (6 bases). From germline, CDR1 is SGHDN and CDR2 FVKESK. This CDR3 has 15 residues. The germline V and J ends were trimmed by 1 base and 8 bases, with 17 bases remaining between them. The CDR3: CASSQGYTAGEGYTF. The CDR3 coding sequence is TGTGCCAGCAGCCAAGGCTATACTGCAGGGGAAGGCTACACCTTC.

V usage is TRBV19 and J usage is TRBJ2-3; 10 positions match TRBD1. Germline V gives CDR1 LNHDA, CDR2 SQIVND (reference sequence). V gave up 6 bases and J gave up 2 bases; unmatched junction bases: 5. The CDR3 length is 15 residues. The CDR3 DNA is TGTGCCAGTAGGAGGGACAGGGGCGACACAGATACGCAGTATTTT. It encodes CASRRDRGDTDTQYF.

This sequence joins TRBV30 and TRBJ2-1, with 14 bases lining up with TRBD2. With V trimmed by 8 bases and J by 10 bases, 7 bases remained unmatched. The V gene's germline CDR1 is GTSNPN and CDR2 SVGIG (reference sequence). The CDR3 totals 13 residues. In DNA, the CDR3 is TGTGCCCGCTCCGGACTAGCGGGAGGAGAGCAGTTCTTC. Its translation: CARSGLAGGEQFF.

The chain links TRBV18 to TRBJ1-2; D uncertain. The V end lost 5 bases, the J end lost 3 bases, and 7 bases lay between the germline ends. Germline V gives CDR1 KGHSH, CDR2 LQKENI. This CDR3 is built from 12 residues. CDR3: CASSIGDYGYTF. CDR3 nucleotide sequence: TGTGCCAGCTCAATCGGGGACTATGGCTACACCTTC.

The chain is built from TRBV29-1 and TRBJ2-1, with D perhaps matching TRBD1 (6 bases). Germline lookup yields CDR1 SQVTM and CDR2 ANQGSEA. This CDR3 has 11 residues. The CDR3 loop reads CAGRGYNEQFF. The CDR3, as DNA: TGCGCAGGCAGGGGATACAATGAGCAGTTCTTC.

The V call is TRBV3-1 (or the pseudogene TRBV3-2), the J call TRBJ2-7; D possibly corresponds to TRBD1 (6 bases). The V gene lost 1 base and the J gene lost 0 bases, with 7 bases spanning the gap. The CDR3 covers 14 residues. Germline CDR1 reads LGHDT; CDR2 reads YNNKEL (reference sequence). The DNA for the CDR3 is TGTGCCAGCAGCCAAGCGGACAGCTCCTACGAGCAGTACTTC. This gives the protein CASSQADSSYEQYF.

The CDR3 DNA follows: TGTGCCAGCAGTCCCGGGGGCGGGGAGCTGTTTTTT. Amino acids: CASSPGGGELFF. The chain employs TRBV6-5 and TRBJ2-2; D perhaps matches TRBD2 (6 bases). Trimming left V 5 bases short and J 7 bases short, with 8 bases between. Germline CDR1 MNHEY, CDR2 SVGAGI. The CDR3 spans 12 residues.